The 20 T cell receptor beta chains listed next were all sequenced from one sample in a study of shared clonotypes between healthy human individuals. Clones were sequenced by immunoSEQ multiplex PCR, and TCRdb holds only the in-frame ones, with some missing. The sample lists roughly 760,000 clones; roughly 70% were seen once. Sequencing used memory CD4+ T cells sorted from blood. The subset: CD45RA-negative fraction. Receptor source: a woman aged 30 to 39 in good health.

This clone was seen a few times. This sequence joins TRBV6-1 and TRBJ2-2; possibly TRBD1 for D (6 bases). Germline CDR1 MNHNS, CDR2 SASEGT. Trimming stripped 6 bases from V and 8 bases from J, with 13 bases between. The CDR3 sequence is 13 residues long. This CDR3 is CASRVQGRGELFF. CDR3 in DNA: TGTGCCAGCAGGGTTCAGGGGCGAGGGGAGCTGTTTTTT.

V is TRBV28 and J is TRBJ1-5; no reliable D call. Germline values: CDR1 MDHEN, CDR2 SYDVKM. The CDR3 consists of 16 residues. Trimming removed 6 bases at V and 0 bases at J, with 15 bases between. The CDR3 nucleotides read TGTGCCAGCAGGACTACCCGTTTGCTTAGCAATCAGCCCCAGCATTTT. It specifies CASRTTRLLSNQPQHF.

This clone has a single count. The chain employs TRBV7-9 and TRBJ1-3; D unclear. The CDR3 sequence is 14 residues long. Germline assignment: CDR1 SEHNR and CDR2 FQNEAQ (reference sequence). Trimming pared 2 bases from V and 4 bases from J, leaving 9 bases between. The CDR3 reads CASSLRGIGNTIYF. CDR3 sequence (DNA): TGTGCCAGCAGCTTACGAGGTATCGGAAACACCATATATTTT.

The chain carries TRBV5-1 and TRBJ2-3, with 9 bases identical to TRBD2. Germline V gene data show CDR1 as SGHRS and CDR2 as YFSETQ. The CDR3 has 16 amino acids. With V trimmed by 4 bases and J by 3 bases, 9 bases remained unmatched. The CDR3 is CASSARGRGKTDTQYF. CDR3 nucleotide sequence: TGCGCCAGCAGCGCCCGCGGGAGGGGGAAAACAGATACGCAGTATTTT.

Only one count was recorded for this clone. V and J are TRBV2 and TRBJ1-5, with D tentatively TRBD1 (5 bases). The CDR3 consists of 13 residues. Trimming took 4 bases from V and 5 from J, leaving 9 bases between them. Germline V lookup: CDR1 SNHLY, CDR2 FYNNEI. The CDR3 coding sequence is TGTGCCAGCAGTGCGGGGGGGGATCAGCCCCAGCATTTT. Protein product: CASSAGGDQPQHF.

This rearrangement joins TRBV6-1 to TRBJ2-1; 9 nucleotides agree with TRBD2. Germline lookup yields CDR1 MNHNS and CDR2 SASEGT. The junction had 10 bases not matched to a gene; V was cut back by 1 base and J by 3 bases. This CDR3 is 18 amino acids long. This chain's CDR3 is CASSEGKIASGNYNEQFF. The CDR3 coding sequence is TGTGCCAGCAGTGAAGGGAAGATTGCTAGCGGGAACTACAATGAGCAGTTCTTC.

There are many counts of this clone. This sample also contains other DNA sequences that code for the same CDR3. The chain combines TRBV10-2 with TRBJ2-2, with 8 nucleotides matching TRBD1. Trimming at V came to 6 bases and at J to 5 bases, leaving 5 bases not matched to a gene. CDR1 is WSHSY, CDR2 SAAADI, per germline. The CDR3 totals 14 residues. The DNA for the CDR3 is TGCGCCAGCAGCGGACAGGGCGGTACCGGGGAGCTGTTTTTT. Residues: CASSGQGGTGELFF.

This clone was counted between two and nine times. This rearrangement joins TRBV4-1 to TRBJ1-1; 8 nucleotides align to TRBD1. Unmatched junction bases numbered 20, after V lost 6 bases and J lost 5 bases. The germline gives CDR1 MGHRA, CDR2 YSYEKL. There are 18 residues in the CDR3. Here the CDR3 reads CASSVAPGTGGRWTEAFF. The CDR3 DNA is TGCGCCAGCAGTGTCGCCCCCGGGACAGGAGGAAGGTGGACTGAAGCTTTCTTT.

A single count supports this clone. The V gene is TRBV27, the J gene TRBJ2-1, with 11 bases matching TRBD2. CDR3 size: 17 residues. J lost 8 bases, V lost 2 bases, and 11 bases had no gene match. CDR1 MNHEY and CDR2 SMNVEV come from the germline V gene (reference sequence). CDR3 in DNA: TGTGCCAGCAGTTTAAGGTCTAGCGGGAGGATTCTCGATGAGCAGTTCTTC. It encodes CASSLRSSGRILDEQFF.

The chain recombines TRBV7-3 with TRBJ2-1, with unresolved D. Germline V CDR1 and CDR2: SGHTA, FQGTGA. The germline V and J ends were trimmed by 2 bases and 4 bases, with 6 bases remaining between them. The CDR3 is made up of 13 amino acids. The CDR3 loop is CASSLVRYNEQFF. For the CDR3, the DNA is TGTGCCAGCAGCTTAGTCCGTTACAATGAGCAGTTCTTC. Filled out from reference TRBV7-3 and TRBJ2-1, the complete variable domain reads GAGVSQTPSNKVTEKGKYVELRCDPISGHTALYWYRQSLGQGPEFLIYFQGTGAADDSGLPNDRFFAVRPEGSVSTLKIQRTERGDSAVYLCASSLVRYNEQFFGPGTRLTVL.

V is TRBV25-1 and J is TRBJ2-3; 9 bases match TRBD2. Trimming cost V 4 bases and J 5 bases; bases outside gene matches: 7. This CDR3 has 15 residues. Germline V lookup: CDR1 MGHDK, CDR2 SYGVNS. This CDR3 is CASSGSGSRKDTQYF. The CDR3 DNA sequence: TGTGCCAGCAGTGGTAGCGGGAGTCGTAAAGATACGCAGTATTTT. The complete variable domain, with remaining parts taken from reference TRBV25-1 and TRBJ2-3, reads EADIYQTPRYLVIGTGKKITLECSQTMGHDKMYWYQQDPGMELHLIHYSYGVNSTEKGDLSSESTVSRIRTEHFPLTLESARPSHTSQYLCASSGSGSRKDTQYFGPGTRLTVL.

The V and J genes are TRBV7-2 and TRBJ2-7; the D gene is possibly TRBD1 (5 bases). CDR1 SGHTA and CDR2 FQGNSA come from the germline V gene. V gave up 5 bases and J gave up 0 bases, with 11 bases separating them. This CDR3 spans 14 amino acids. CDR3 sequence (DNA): TGTGCCAGCAGCATGCAGGGTGACTCCTACGAGCAGTACTTC. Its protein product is CASSMQGDSYEQYF. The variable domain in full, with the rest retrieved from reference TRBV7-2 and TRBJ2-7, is GAGVSQSPSNKVTEKGKDVELRCDPISGHTALYWYRQSLGQGLEFLIYFQGNSAPDKSGLPSDRFSAERTGGSVSTLTIQRTQQEDSAVYLCASSMQGDSYEQYFGPGTRLTVT.

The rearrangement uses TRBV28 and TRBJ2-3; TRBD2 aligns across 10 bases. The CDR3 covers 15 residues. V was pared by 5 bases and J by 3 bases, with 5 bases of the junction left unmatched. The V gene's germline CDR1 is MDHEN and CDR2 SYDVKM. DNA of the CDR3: TGTGCCAGCAGTCTTGGACTAGCGGTGACAGATACGCAGTATTTT. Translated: CASSLGLAVTDTQYF.

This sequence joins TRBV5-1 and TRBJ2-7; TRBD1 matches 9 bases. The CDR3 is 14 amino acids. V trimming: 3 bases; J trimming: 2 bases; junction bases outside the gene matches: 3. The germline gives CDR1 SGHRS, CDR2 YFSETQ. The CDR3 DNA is TGCGCCAGCAGCTGGCGACAGGGGGCCTACGAGCAGTACTTC. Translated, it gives CASSWRQGAYEQYF.

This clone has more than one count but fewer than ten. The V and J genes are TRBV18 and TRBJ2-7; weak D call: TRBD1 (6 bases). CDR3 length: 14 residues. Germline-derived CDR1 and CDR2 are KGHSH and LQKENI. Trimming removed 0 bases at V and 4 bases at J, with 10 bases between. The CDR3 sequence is CASSPPARGYEQYF. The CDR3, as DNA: TGTGCCAGCTCACCACCCGCCAGGGGTTACGAGCAGTACTTC.

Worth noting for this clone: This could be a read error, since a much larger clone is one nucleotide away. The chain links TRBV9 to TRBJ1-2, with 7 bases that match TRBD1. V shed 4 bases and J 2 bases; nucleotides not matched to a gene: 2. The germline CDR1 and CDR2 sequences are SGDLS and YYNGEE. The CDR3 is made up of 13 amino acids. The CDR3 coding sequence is TGTGCCAGCAGCCTACAGGGGAACTATGGCTACACCTTC. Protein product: CASSLQGNYGYTF.

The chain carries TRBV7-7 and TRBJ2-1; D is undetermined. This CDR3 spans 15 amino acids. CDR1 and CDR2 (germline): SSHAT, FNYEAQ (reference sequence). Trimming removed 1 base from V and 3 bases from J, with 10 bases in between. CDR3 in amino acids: CASSLGASDYNEQFF. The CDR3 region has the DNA TGTGCCAGCAGCTTAGGGGCGTCTGACTACAATGAGCAGTTCTTC.

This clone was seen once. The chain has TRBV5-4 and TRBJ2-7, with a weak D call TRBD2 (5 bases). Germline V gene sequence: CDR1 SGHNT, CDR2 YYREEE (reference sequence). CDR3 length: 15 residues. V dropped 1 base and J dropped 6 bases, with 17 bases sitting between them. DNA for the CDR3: TGTGCCAGCAGCTTGAGCACGGACTTTTCTAGCGAGCAGTACTTC. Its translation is CASSLSTDFSSEQYF.

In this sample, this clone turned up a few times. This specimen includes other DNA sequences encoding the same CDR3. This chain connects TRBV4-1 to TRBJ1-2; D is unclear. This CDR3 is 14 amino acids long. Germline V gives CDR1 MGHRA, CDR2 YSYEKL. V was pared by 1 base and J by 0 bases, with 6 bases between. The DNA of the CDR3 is TGCGCCAGCAGCCAAGGAACAGCTAACTATGGCTACACCTTC. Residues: CASSQGTANYGYTF.

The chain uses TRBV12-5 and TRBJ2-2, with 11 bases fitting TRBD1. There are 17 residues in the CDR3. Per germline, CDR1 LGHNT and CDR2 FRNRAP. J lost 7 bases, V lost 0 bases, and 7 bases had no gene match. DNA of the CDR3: TGTGCTAGTGGTTTGGTCCTGGACAGGGGGCACGGCGGGGAGCTGTTTTTT. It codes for CASGLVLDRGHGGELFF. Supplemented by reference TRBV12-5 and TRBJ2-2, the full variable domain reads DARVTQTPRHKVTEMGQEVTMRCQPILGHNTVFWYRQTMMQGLELLAYFRNRAPLDDSGMPKDRFSAEMPDATLATLKIQPSEPRDSAVYFCASGLVLDRGHGGELFFGEGSRLTVL.